These 8 T cell receptor beta chains were sequenced from one sample in a study of blood T cell repertoires in COVID-19. Data came from immunoSEQ multiplex PCR; TCRdb stores just in-frame clones and leaves some out. The data hold around 260,000 clones, with approximately 79% observed a single time. The specimen was PBMCs or T cells enriched from blood (not recorded which). These receptors all come from a man between 25 and 39 years old with acute COVID-19.

The chain is built from TRBV3-1 (or the pseudogene TRBV3-2) and TRBJ1-6; no definite D call. CDR3 size: 16 residues. V lost 2 bases to trimming and J lost 0 bases, with 8 bases between them. Germline V CDR1 and CDR2: LGHDT, YNNKEL (reference sequence). The CDR3 region is CASSQHRSSYNSPLHF. DNA of the CDR3: TGTGCCAGCAGCCAACACAGAAGCTCCTATAATTCACCCCTCCACTTT.

This rearrangement joins TRBV6-2 or TRBV6-3 to TRBJ2-1, with 10 bases fitting TRBD1. Germline lookup yields CDR1 MNHEY and CDR2 SVGEGT. Trimming took 1 base from V and 5 from J; bases not matched to a gene: 2. The CDR3 has 15 residues. CDR3 coding DNA: TGTGCCAGCAGTTACTACGGGACAGGGGACAATGAGCAGTTCTTC. It translates to CASSYYGTGDNEQFF.

This sequence joins TRBV19 and TRBJ1-2; 7 nucleotides agree with TRBD1. V trimming: 4 bases; J trimming: 8 bases; junction bases outside the gene matches: 13. The CDR3 has 15 residues. Germline V CDR1 and CDR2: LNHDA, SQIVND (reference sequence). The CDR3 sequence: CASSTFKRQGSGYTF. The CDR3 DNA reads TGTGCCAGTAGTACCTTCAAAAGACAGGGTTCGGGCTACACCTTC.

CDR3 in amino acids: CASGTGGAGANVLTF. The CDR3 DNA is TGTGCCTCTGGCACAGGGGGCGCTGGGGCCAACGTCCTGACTTTC. V gene TRBV10-3 combines with J gene TRBJ2-6; 9 nucleotides agree with TRBD1. J was trimmed by 2 bases and V by 11 bases; bases with no gene match: 7. CDR1 and CDR2 from the germline V gene are ENHRY and SYGVKD. The CDR3 extends over 15 amino acids.

Written as DNA, the CDR3 is TGTGCCAGCAGTTCCCTCCAGAACACCATATATTTT. It encodes CASSSLQNTIYF. The chain is built from TRBV28 and TRBJ1-3; D not resolved. The CDR3 consists of 12 residues. V was trimmed by 4 bases and J by 7 bases, leaving 8 bases between them. Looked up from germline, CDR1 is MDHEN and CDR2 is SYDVKM.

The rearrangement joins TRBV3-1 (or the pseudogene TRBV3-2) to TRBJ1-3; perhaps TRBD1 as D (6 bases). The germline gives CDR1 LGHDT, CDR2 YNNKEL (reference sequence). The CDR3 has 15 amino acids. Trimming took 4 bases from V and 0 from J, leaving 10 bases between them. The CDR3 region has the DNA TGTGCCAGCAGCCGACAGGCCAGCTCTGGAAACACCATATATTTT. Residues: CASSRQASSGNTIYF.

The chain carries TRBV11-2 and TRBJ1-1, with 8 bases fitting TRBD1. This CDR3 spans 13 amino acids. Germline V gene data show CDR1 as SGHAT and CDR2 as FQNNGV. Losses at the gene ends were 5 bases for V and 4 bases for J; bases not matched to a gene: 3. CDR3: CASSLGQGTEAFF. The CDR3 DNA sequence: TGTGCCAGCAGCCTTGGACAGGGCACTGAAGCTTTCTTT.

V usage is TRBV11-2 and J usage is TRBJ1-3, with a possible D match to TRBD1 (5 bases). CDR1 SGHAT and CDR2 FQNNGV come from the germline V gene. This CDR3 is built from 16 residues. Trimming stripped 5 bases from V and 0 bases from J, with 14 bases between. The DNA of the CDR3 is TGTGCCAGCAGCCTGGACGGGGGAATCTCTGGAAACACCATATATTTT. Translating it yields CASSLDGGISGNTIYF. The variable domain in full, with the rest retrieved from reference TRBV11-2 and TRBJ1-3, is EAGVAQSPRYKIIEKRQSVAFWCNPISGHATLYWYQQILGQGPKLLIQFQNNGVVDDSQLPKDRFSAERLKGVDSTLKIQPAKLEDSAVYLCASSLDGGISGNTIYFGEGSWLTVV.